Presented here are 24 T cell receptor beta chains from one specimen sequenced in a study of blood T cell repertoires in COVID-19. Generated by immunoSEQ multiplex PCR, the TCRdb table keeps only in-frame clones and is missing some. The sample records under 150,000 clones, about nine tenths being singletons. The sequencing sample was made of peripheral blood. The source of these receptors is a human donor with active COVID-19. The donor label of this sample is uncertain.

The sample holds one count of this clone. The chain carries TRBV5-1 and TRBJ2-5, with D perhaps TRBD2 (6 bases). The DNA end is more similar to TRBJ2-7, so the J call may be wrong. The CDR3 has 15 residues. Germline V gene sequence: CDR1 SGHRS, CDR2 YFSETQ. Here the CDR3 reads CASSLDPGGVYEQYF. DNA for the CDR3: TGCGCCAGCAGCTTGGATCCCGGGGGAGTTTACGAGCAGTACTTC.

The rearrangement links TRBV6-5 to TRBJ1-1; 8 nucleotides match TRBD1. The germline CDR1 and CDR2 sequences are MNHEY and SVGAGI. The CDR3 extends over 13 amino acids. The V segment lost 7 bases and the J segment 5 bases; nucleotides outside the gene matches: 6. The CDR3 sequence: CASKRQGRTEAFF. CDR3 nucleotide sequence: TGTGCCAGCAAAAGACAGGGGCGAACTGAAGCTTTCTTT.

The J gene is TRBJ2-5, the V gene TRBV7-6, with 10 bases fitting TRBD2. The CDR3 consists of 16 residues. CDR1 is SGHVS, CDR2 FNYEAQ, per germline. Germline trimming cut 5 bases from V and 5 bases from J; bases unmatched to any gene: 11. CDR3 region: CASSRTPVAGGETQYF. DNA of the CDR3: TGTGCCAGCAGCCGAACGCCTGTAGCGGGGGGTGAGACCCAGTACTTC.

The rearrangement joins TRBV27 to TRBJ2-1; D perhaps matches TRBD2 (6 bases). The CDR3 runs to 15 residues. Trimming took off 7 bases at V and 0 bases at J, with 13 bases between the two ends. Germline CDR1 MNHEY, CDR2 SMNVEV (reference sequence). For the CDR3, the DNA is TGTGCCAGCACCTTAGCGGCTAGCTCCTACAATGAGCAGTTCTTC. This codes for CASTLAASSYNEQFF.

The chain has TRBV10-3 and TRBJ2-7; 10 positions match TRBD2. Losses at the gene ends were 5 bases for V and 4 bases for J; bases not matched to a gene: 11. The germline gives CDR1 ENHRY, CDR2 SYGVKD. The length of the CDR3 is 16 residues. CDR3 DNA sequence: TGTGCCATCAGTAGTGGGCTAGCGGGGGCCCGTTACGAGCAGTACTTC. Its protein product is CAISSGLAGARYEQYF.

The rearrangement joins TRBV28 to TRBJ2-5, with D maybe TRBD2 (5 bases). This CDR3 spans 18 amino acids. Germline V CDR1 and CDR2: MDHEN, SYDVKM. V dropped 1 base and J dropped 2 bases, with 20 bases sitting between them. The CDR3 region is CASSLFKPGSLRQETQYF. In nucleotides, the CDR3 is TGTGCCAGCAGTTTATTTAAGCCGGGGTCTCTAAGACAAGAGACCCAGTACTTC.

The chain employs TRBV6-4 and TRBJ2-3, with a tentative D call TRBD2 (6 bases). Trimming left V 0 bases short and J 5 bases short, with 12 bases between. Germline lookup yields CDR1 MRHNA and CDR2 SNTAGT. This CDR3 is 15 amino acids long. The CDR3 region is CASSDSVGGEDTQYF. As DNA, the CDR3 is TGTGCCAGCAGTGACTCCGTCGGCGGGGAAGATACGCAGTATTTT.

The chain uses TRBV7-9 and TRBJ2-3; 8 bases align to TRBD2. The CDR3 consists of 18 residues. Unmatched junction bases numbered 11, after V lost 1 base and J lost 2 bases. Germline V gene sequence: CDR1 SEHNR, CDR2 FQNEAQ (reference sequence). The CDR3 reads CASSLDRALAGPTDTQYF. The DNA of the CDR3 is TGTGCCAGCAGCTTAGATAGGGCGCTAGCGGGTCCCACAGATACGCAGTATTTT. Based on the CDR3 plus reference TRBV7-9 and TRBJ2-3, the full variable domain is DTGVSQNPRHKITKRGQNVTFRCDPISEHNRLYWYRQTLGQGPEFLTYFQNEAQLEKSRLLSDRFSAERPKGSFSTLEIQRTEQGDSAMYLCASSLDRALAGPTDTQYFGPGTRLTVL.

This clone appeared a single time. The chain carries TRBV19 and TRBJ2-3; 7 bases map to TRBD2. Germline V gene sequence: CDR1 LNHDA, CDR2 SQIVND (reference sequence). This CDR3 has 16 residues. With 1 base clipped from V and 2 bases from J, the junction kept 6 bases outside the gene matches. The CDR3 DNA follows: TGTGCCAGTAGTATAGGAGCGGGGACGAACACAGATACGCAGTATTTT. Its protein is CASSIGAGTNTDTQYF.

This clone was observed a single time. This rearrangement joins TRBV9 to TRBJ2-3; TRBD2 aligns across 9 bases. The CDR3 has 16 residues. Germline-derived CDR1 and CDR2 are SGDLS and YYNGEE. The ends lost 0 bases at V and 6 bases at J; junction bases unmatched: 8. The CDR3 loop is CASSVDMRGGSDTQYF. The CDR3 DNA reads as TGTGCCAGCAGCGTAGATATGCGGGGGGGCTCGGATACGCAGTATTTT.

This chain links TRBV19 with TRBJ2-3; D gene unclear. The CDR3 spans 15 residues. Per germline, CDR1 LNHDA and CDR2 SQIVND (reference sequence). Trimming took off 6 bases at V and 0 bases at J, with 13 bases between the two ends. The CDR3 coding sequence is TGTGCCAGTAGACCAGTTGCTGGTAGCACAGATACGCAGTATTTT. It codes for CASRPVAGSTDTQYF.

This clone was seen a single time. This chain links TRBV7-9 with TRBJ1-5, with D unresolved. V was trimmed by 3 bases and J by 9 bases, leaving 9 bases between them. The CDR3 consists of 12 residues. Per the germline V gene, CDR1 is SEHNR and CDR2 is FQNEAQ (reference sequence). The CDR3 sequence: CASSFMSGPQHF. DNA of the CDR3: TGTGCCAGCAGCTTCATGTCAGGGCCCCAGCATTTT. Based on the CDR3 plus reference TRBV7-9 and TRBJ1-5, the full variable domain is DTGVSQNPRHKITKRGQNVTFRCDPISEHNRLYWYRQTLGQGPEFLTYFQNEAQLEKSRLLSDRFSAERPKGSFSTLEIQRTEQGDSAMYLCASSFMSGPQHFGDGTRLSIL.

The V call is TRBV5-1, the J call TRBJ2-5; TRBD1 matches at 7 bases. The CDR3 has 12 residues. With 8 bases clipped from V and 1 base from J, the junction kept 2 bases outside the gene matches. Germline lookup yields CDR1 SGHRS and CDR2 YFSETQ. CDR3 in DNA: TGCGCCAGTAGGGACAGCCAAGAGACCCAGTACTTC. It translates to CASRDSQETQYF. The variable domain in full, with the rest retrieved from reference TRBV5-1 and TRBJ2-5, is KAGVTQTPRYLIKTRGQQVTLSCSPISGHRSVSWYQQTPGQGLQFLFEYFSETQRNKGNFPGRFSGRQFSNSRSEMNVSTLELGDSALYLCASRDSQETQYFGPGTRLLVL.

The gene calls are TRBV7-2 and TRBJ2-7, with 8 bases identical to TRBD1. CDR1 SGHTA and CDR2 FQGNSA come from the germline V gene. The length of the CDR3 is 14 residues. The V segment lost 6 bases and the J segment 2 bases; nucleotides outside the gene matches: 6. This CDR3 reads CASRRDRRTYEQYF. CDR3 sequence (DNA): TGTGCCAGCAGAAGGGACAGGAGGACCTACGAGCAGTACTTC. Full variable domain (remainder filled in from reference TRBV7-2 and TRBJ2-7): GAGVSQSPSNKVTEKGKDVELRCDPISGHTALYWYRQSLGQGLEFLIYFQGNSAPDKSGLPSDRFSAERTGGSVSTLTIQRTQQEDSAVYLCASRRDRRTYEQYFGPGTRLTVT.

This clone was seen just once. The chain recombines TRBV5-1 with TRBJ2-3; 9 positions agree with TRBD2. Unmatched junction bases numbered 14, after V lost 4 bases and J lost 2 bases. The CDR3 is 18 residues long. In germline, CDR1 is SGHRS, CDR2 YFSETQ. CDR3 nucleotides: TGCGCCAGCAGCCCCCTCGGGGTCGGGACTAGCAACACAGATACGCAGTATTTT. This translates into CASSPLGVGTSNTDTQYF.

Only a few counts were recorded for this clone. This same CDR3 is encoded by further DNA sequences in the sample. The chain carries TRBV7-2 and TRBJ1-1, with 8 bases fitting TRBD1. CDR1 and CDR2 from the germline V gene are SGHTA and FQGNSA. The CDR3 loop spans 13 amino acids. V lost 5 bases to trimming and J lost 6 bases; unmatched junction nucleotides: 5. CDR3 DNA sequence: TGTGCCAGCAGCCAAACGACAGGGGCTGAAGCTTTCTTT. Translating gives CASSQTTGAEAFF.

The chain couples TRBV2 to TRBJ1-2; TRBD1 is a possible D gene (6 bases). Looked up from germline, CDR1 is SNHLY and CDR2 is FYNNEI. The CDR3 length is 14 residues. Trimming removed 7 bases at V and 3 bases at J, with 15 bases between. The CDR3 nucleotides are TGTGCCAGCACCCTGACAGGCCCCGACTATGGCTACACCTTC. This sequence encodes CASTLTGPDYGYTF.

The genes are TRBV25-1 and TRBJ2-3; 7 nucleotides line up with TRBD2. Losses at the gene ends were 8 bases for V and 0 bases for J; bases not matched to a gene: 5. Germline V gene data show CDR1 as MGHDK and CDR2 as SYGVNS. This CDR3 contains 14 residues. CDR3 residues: CASALSGSTDTQYF. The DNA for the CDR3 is TGTGCCAGCGCCCTTAGCGGGAGCACAGATACGCAGTATTTT.

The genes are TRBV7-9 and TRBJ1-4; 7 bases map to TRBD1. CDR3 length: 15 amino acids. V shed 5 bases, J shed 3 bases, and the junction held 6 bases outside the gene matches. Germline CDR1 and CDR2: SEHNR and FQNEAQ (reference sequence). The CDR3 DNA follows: TGTGCCAGCAGCCAGTCGGGACAGCCTAATGAAAAACTGTTTTTT. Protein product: CASSQSGQPNEKLFF.

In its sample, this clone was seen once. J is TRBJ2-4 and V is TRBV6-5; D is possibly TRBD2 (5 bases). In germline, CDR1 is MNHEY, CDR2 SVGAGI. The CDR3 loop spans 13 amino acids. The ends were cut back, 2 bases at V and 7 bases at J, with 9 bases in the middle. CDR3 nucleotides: TGTGCCAGCAGTTACCCCGCGGGTAACATTCAGTACTTC. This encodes CASSYPAGNIQYF.

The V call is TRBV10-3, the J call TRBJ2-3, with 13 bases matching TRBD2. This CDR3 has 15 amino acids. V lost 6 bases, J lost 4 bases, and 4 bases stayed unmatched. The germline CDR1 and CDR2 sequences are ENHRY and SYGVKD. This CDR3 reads CAISRGLAGSDTQYF. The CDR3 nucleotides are TGTGCCATCAGCCGGGGACTAGCGGGGTCAGATACGCAGTATTTT.

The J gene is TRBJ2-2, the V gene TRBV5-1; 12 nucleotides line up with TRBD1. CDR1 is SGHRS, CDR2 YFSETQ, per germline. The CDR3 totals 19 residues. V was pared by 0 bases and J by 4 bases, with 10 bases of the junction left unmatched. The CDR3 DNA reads TGCGCCAGCAGCTTGGCCGGGACAGGGGGCCTCGGAGTCACCGGGGAGCTGTTTTTT. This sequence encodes CASSLAGTGGLGVTGELFF.

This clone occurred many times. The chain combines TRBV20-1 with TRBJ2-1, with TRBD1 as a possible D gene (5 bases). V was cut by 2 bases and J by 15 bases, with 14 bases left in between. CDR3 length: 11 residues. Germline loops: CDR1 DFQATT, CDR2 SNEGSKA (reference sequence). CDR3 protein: CSARPGPLRFF. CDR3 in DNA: TGCAGTGCTAGACCAGGGCCTCTTAGGTTCTTC.

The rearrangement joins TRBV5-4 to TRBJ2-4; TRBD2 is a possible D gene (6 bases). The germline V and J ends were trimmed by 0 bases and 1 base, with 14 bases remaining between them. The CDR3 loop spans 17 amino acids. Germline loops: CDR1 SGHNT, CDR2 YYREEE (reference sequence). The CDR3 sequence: CASSLELGGAAKNIQYF. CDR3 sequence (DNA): TGTGCCAGCAGCTTGGAACTGGGCGGGGCGGCCAAAAACATTCAGTACTTC.